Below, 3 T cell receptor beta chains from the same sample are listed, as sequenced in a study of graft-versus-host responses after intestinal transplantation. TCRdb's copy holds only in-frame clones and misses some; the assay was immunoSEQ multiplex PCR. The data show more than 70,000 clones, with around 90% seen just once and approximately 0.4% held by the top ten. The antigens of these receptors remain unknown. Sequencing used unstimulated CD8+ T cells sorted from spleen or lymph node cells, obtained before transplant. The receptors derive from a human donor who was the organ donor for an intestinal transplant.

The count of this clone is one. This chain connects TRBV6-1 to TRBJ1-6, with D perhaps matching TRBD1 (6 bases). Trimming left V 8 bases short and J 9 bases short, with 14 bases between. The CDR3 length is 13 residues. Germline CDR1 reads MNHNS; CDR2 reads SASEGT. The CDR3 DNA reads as TGTGCCAGCGCGTCAGGGGCGAGTTCACCCCTCCACTTT. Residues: CASASGASSPLHF.

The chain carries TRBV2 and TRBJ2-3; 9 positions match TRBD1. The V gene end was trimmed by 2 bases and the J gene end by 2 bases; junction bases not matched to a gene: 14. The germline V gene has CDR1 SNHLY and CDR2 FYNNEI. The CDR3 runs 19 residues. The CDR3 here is CASSEIILPGDRDTDTQYF. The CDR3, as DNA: TGTGCCAGCAGTGAAATCATCTTACCGGGGGACAGGGACACAGATACGCAGTATTTT.

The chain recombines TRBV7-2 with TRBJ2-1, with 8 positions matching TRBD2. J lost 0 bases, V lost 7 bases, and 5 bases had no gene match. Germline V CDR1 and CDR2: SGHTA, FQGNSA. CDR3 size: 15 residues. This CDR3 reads CASTSGGGSYNEQFF. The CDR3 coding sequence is TGTGCCAGCACCTCGGGGGGGGGCTCCTACAATGAGCAGTTCTTC. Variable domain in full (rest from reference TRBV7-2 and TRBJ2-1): GAGVSQSPSNKVTEKGKDVELRCDPISGHTALYWYRQSLGQGLEFLIYFQGNSAPDKSGLPSDRFSAERTGGSVSTLTIQRTQQEDSAVYLCASTSGGGSYNEQFFGPGTRLTVL.